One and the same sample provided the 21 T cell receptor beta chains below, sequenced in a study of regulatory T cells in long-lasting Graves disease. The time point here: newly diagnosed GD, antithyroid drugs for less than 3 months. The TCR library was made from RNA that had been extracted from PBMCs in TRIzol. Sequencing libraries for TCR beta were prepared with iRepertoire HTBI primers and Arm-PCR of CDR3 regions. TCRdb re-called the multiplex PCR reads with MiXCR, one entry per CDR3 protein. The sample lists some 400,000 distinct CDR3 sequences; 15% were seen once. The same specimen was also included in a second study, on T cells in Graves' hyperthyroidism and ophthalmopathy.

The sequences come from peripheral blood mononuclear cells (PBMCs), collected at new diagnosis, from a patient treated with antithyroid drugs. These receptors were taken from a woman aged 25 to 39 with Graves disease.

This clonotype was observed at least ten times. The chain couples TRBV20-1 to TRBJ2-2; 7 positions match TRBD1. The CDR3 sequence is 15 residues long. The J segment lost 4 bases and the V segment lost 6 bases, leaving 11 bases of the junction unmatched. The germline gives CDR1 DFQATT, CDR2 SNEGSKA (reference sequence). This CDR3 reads CSAIGQPGGTGELFF. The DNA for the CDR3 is TGCAGTGCCATAGGCCAGCCAGGGGGCACCGGGGAGCTGTTTTTT.

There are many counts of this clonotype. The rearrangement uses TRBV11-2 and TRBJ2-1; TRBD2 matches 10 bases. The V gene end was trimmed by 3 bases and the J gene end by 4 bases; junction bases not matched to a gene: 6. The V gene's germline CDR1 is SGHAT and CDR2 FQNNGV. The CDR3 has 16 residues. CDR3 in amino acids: CASSFVLAGGYNEQFF. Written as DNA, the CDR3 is TGTGCCAGCAGCTTCGTCTTAGCGGGAGGTTACAATGAGCAGTTCTTC.

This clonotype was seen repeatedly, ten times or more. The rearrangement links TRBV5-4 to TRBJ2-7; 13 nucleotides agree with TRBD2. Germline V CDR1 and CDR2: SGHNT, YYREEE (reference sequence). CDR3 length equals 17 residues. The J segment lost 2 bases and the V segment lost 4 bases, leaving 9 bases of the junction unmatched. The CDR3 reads CASSPGRTSGRAYEQYF. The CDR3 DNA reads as TGTGCCAGCAGCCCTGGGCGTACTAGCGGGAGGGCCTACGAGCAGTACTTC.

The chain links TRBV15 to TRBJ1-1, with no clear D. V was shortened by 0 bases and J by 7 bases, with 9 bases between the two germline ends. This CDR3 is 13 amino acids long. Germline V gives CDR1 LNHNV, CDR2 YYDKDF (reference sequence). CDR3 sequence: CATSRDRGSEAFF. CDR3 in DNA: TGTGCCACCAGCAGAGATAGAGGGAGTGAAGCTTTCTTT. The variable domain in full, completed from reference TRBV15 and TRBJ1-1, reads DAMVIQNPRYQVTQFGKPVTLSCSQTLNHNVMYWYQQKSSQAPKLLFHYYDKDFNNEADTPDNFQSRRPNTSFCFLDIRSPGLGDTAMYLCATSRDRGSEAFFGQGTRLTVV.

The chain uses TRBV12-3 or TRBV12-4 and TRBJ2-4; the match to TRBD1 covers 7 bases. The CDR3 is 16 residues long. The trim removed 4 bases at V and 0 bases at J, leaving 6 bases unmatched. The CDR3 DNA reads TGTGCCAGCAGTTCAAGCCAGGGGGTAGCCAAAAACATTCAGTACTTC. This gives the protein CASSSSQGVAKNIQYF.

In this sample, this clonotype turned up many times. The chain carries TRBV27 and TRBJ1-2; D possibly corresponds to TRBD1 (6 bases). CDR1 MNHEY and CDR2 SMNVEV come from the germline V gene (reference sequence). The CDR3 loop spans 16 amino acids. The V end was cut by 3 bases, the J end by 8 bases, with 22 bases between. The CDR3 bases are TGTGCCAGCAGTTTCCTCGCCGACAGGCTCTCTGGAGGCTACACCTTC. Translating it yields CASSFLADRLSGGYTF.

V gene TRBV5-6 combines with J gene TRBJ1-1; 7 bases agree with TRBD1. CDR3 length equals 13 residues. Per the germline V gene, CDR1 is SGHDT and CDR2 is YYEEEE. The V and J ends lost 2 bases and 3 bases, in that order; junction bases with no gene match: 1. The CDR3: CASSFDRDTEAFF. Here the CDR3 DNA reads TGTGCCAGCAGCTTTGACAGGGACACTGAAGCTTTCTTT.

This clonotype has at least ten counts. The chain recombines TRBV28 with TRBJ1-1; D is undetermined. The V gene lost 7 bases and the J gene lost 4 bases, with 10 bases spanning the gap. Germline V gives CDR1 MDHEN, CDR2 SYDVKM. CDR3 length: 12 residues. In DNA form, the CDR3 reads TGTGCCAGCAACGAGGCGGGCACTGAAGCTTTCTTT. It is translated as CASNEAGTEAFF. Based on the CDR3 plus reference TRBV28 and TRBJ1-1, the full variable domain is DVKVTQSSRYLVKRTGEKVFLECVQDMDHENMFWYRQDPGLGLRLIYFSYDVKMKEKGDIPEGYSVSREKKERFSLILESASTNQTSMYLCASNEAGTEAFFGQGTRLTVV.

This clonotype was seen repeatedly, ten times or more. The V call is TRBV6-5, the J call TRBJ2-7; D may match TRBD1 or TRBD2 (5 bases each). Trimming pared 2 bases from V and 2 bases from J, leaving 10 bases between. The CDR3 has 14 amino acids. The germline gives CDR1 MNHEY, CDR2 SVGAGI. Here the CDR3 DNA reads TGTGCCAGCAGTTACGGGGGTGTAGCCTACGAGCAGTACTTC. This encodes CASSYGGVAYEQYF.

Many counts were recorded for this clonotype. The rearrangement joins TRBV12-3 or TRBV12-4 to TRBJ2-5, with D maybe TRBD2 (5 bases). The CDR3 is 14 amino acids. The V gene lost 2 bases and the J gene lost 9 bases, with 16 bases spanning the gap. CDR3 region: CASSLTGLEDPQYF. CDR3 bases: TGTGCCAGCAGTTTAACGGGCCTGGAGGACCCCCAGTACTTC.

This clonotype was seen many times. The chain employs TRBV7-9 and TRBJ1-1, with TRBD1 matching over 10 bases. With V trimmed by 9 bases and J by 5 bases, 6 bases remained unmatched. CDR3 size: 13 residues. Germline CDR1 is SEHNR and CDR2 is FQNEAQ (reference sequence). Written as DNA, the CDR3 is TGTGCCAGTCGACAGGGGGCTTCTACTGAAGCTTTCTTT. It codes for CASRQGASTEAFF.

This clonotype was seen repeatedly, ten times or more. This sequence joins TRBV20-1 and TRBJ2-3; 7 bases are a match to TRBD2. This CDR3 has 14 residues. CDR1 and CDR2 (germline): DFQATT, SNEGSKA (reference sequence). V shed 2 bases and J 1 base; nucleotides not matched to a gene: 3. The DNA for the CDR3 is TGCAGTGCTAGACGCCTAGCGGGCACAGATACGCAGTATTTT. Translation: CSARRLAGTDTQYF.

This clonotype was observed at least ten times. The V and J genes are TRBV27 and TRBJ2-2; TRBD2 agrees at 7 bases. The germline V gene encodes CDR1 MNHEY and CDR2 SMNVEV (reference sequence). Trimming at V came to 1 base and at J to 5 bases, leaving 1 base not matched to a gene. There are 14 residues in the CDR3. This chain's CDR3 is CASSLLGGTGELFF. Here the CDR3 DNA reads TGTGCCAGCAGTTTATTGGGAGGGACCGGGGAGCTGTTTTTT.

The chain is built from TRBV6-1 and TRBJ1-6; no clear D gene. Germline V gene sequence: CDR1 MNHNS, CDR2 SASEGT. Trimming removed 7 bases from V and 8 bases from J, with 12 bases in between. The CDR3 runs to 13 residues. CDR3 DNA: TGTGCCAGCATCAATGGGTGGGATTCACCCCTCCACTTT. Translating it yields CASINGWDSPLHF.

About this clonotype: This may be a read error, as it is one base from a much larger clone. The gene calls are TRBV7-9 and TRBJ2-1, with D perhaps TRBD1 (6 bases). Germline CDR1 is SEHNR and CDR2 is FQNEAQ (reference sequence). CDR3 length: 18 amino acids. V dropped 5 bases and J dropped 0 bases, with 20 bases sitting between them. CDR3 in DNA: TGTGCCAGCAGCGAACCCGGAGAAAGGGGGAGCTCCTACAATGAGCAGTTCTTC. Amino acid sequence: CASSEPGERGSSYNEQFF.

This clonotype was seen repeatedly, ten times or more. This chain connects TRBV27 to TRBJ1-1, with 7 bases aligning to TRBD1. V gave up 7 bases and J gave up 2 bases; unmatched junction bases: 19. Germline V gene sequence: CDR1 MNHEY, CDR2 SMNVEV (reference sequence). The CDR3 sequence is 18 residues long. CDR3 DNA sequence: TGTGCCAGCACCAGGACCAGGGGGGTCTCGAGACGTAACACTGAAGCTTTCTTT. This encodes CASTRTRGVSRRNTEAFF.

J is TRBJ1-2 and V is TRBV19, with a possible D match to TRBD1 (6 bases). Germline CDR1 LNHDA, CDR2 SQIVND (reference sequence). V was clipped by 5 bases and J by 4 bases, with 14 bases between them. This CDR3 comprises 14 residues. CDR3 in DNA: TGTGCCAGTAGTTTCCTTGGGGGCGGCTATGGCTACACCTTC. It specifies CASSFLGGGYGYTF.

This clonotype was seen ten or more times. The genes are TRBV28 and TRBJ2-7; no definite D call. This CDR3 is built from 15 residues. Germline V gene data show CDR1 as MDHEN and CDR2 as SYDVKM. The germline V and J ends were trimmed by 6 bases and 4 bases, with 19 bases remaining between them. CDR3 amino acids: CASSKRQDAKYEQYF. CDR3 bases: TGTGCCAGCAGCAAACGACAAGACGCGAAATACGAGCAGTACTTC.

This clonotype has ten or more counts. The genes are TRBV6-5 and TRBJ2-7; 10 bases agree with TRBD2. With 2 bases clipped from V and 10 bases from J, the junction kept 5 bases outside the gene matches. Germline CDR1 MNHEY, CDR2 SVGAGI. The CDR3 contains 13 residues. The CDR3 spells CASSYSGRAFQYF. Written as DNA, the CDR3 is TGTGCCAGCAGTTACAGCGGGAGGGCCTTTCAGTACTTC.

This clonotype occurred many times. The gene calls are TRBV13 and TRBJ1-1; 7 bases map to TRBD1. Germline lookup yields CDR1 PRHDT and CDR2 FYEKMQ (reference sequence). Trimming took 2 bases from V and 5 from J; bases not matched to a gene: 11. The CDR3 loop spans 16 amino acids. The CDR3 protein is CASSLSPGTVPTEAFF. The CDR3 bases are TGTGCCAGCAGCTTAAGTCCGGGGACAGTTCCTACTGAAGCTTTCTTT.

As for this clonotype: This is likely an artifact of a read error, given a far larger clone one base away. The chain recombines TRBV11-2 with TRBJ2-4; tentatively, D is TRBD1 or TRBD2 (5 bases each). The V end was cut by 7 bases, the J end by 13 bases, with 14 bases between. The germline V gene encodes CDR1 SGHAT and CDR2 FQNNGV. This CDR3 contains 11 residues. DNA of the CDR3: TGTGCCAGCACCCGAGAGGGGATCCAGTACTTC. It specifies CASTREGIQYF.